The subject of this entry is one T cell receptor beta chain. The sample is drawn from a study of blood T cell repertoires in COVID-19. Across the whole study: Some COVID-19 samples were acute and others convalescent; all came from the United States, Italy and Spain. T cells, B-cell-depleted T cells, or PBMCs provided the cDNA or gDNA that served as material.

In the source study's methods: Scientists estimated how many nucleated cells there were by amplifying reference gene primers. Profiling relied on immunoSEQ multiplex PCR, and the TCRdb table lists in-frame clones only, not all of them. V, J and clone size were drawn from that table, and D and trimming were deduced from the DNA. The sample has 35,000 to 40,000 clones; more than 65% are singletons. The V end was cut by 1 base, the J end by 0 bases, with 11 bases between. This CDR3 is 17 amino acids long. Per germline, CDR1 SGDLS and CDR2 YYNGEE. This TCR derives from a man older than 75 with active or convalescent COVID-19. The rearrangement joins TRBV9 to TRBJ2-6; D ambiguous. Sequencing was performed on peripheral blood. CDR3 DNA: TGTGCCAGCAGCGTACAACGACTGAGCTCTGGGGCCAACGTCCTGACTTTC. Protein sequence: CASSVQRLSSGANVLTF.